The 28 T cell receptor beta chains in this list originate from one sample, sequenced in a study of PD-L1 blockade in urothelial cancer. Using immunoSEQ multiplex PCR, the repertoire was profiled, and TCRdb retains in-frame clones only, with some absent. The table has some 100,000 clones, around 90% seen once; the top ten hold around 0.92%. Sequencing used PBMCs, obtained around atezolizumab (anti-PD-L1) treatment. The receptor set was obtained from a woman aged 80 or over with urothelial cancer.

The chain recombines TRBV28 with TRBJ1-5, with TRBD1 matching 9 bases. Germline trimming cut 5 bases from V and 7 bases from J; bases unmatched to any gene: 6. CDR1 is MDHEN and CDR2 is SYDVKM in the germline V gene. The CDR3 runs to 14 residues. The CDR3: CASSTGQGRQPQHF. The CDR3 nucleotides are TGTGCCAGCAGTACTGGACAGGGGAGGCAGCCCCAGCATTTT.

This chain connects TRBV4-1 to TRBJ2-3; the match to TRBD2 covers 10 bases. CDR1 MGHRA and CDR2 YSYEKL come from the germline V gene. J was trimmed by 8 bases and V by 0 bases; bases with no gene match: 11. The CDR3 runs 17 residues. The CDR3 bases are TGCGCCAGCAGCCAAGATGTAGGACTAGCGGCACATGGTACGCAGTATTTT. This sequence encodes CASSQDVGLAAHGTQYF.

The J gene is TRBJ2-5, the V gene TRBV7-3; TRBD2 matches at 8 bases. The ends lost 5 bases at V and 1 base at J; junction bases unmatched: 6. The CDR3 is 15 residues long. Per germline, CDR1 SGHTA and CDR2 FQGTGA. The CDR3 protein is CASSPSGGGQETQYF. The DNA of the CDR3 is TGTGCCAGCAGCCCAAGCGGGGGAGGCCAAGAGACCCAGTACTTC.

The CDR3 here is CATRQGPANEQFF. The CDR3 nucleotides read TGTGCCACCAGACAGGGTCCCGCCAATGAGCAGTTCTTC. The chain links TRBV15 to TRBJ2-1; D perhaps matches TRBD1 (6 bases). Deletions cut 6 bases from V and 6 bases from J, with 12 bases between. The germline gives CDR1 LNHNV, CDR2 YYDKDF (reference sequence). This CDR3 contains 13 residues.

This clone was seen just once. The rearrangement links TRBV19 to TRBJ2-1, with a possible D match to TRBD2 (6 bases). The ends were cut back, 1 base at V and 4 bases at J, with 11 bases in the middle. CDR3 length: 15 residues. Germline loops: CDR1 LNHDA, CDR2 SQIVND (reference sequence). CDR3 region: CASSIGASAYNEQFF. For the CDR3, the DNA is TGTGCCAGTAGTATAGGGGCTAGCGCGTACAATGAGCAGTTCTTC.

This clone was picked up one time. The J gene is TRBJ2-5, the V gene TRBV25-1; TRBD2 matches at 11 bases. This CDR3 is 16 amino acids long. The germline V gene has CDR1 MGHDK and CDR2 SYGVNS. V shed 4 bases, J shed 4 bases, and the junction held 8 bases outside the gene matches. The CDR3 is CASSAKNGLAGETQYF. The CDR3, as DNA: TGTGCCAGCAGTGCAAAAAACGGACTAGCGGGAGAGACCCAGTACTTC.

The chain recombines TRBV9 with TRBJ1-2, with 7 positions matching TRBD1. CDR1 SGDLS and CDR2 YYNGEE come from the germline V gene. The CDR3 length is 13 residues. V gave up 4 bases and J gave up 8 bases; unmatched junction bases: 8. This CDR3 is CASSPEGAGGYTF. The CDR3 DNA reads TGTGCCAGCAGCCCTGAGGGGGCCGGAGGCTACACCTTC.

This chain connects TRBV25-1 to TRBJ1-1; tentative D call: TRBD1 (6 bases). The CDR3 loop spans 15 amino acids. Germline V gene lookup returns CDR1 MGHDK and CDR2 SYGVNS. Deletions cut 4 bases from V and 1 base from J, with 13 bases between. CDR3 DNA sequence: TGTGCCAGCAGTGCCCAGACAGGACGGAACACTGAAGCTTTCTTT. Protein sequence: CASSAQTGRNTEAFF.

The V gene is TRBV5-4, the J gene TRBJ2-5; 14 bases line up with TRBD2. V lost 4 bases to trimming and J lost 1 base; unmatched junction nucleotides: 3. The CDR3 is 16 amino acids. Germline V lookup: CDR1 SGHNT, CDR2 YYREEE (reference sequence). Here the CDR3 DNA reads TGTGCCAGCAGCCTAGGGACTAGCGGGAGCCAAGAGACCCAGTACTTC. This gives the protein CASSLGTSGSQETQYF.

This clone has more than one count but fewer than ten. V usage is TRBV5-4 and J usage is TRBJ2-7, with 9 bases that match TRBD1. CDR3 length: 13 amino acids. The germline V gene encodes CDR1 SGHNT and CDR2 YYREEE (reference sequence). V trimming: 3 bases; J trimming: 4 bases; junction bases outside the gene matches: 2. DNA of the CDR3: TGTGCCAGCAGCTGGGACAGGGTATACGAGCAGTACTTC. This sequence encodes CASSWDRVYEQYF.

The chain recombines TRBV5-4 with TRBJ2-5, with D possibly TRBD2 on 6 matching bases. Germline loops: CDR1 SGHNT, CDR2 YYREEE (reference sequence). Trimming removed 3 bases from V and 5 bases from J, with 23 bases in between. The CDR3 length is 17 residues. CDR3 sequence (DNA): TGTGCCAGCAGCTCCGGGGGAGCGGCATCTCTCCGGGAGACCCAGTACTTC. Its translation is CASSSGGAASLRETQYF.

The CDR3 bases are TGTGCCAGCAGATCACCACAGGGACACAGGAACACCGGGGAGCTGTTTTTT. It yields the protein CASRSPQGHRNTGELFF. The chain has TRBV7-9 and TRBJ2-2; tentative D call: TRBD1 (6 bases). Germline loops: CDR1 SEHNR, CDR2 FQNEAQ (reference sequence). This CDR3 is built from 17 residues. Trimming took off 6 bases at V and 1 base at J, with 18 bases between the two ends.

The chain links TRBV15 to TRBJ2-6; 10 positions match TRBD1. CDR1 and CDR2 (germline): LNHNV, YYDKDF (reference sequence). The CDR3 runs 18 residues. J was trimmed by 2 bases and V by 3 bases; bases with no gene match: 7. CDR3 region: CATSRPGQGFPGANVLTF. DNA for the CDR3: TGTGCCACCAGCAGGCCGGGACAGGGGTTCCCTGGGGCCAACGTCCTGACTTTC.

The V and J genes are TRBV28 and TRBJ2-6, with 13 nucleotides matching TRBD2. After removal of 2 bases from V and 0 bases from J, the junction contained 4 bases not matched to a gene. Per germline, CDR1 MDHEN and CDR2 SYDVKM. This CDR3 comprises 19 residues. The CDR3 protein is CASSLPGLAGSSGANVLTF. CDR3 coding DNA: TGTGCCAGCAGTTTACCGGGACTAGCGGGAAGCTCTGGGGCCAACGTCCTGACTTTC.

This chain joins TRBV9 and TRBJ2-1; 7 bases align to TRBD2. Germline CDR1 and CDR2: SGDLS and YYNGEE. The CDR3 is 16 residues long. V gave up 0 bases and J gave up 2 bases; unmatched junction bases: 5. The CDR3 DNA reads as TGTGCCAGCAGCGTAGTGGGGGGGAGGACCTACAATGAGCAGTTCTTC. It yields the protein CASSVVGGRTYNEQFF.

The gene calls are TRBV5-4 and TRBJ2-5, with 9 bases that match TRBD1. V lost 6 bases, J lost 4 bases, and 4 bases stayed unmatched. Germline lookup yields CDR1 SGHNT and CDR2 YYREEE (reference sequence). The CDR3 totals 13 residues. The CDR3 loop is CASNKDRGETQYF. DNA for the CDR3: TGTGCCAGCAACAAGGACAGGGGAGAGACCCAGTACTTC.

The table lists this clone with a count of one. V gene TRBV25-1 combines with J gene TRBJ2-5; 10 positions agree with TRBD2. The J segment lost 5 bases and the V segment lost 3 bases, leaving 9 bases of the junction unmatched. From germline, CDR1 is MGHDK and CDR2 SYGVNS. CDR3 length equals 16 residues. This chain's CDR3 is CASSDPSGRGWETQYF. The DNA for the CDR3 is TGTGCCAGCAGTGATCCGAGCGGGAGGGGTTGGGAGACCCAGTACTTC.

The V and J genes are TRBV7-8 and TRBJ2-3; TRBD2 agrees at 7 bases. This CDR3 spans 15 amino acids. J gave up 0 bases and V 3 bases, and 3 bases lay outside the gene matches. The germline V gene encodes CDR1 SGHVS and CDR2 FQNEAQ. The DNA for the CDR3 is TGTGCCAGCAGCTTCAGCGGGACTAGCACAGATACGCAGTATTTT. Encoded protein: CASSFSGTSTDTQYF.

In nucleotides, the CDR3 is TGTGCCAGCAGCCAATTACACCCCGCGGGGCAGTACTTC. As protein: CASSQLHPAGQYF. The rearrangement links TRBV14 to TRBJ2-7, with D perhaps matching TRBD2 (5 bases). Germline CDR1 and CDR2: SGHDN and FVKESK. This CDR3 contains 13 residues. V was trimmed by 2 bases and J by 9 bases, leaving 14 bases between them.

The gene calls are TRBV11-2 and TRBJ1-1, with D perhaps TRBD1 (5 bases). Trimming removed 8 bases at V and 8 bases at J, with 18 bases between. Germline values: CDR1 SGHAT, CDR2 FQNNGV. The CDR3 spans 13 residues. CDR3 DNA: TGTGCCAGCCACTTCGGAGGGGAGGGAGAAGCTTTCTTT. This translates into CASHFGGEGEAFF.

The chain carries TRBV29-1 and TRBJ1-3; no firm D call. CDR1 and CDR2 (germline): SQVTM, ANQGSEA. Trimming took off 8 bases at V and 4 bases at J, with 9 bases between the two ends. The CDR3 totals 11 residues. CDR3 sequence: CSSRAGNTIYF. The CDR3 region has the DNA TGCAGCTCCCGAGCAGGAAACACCATATATTTT.

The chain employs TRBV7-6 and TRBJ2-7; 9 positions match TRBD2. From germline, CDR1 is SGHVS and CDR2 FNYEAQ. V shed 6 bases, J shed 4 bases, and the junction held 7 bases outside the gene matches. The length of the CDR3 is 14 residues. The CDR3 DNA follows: TGTGCCAGCAGTCCACTAGCGGGTGGTTACGAGCAGTACTTC. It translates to CASSPLAGGYEQYF.

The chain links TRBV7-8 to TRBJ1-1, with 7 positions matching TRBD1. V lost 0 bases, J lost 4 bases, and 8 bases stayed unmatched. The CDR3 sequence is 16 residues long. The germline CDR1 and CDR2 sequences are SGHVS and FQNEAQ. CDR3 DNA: TGTGCCAGCAGCTTAGCGCCGGAGGGGGCCGGCACTGAAGCTTTCTTT. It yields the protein CASSLAPEGAGTEAFF.

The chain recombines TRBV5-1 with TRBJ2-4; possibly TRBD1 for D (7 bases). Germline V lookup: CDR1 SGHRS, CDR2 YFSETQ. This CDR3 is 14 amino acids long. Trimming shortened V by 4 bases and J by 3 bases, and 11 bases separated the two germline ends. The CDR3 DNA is TGCGCCAGCAGCCCGGGGGACAGCAAAAACATTCAGTACTTC. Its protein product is CASSPGDSKNIQYF. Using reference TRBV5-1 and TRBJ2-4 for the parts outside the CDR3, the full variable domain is KAGVTQTPRYLIKTRGQQVTLSCSPISGHRSVSWYQQTPGQGLQFLFEYFSETQRNKGNFPGRFSGRQFSNSRSEMNVSTLELGDSALYLCASSPGDSKNIQYFGAGTRLSVL.

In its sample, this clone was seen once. CDR3 amino acids: CASSLEGDRRVNSPLHF. Here the CDR3 DNA reads TGCGCCAGCAGCTTGGAGGGGGACAGGAGGGTTAATTCACCCCTCCACTTT. The chain employs TRBV5-1 and TRBJ1-6; the match to TRBD1 covers 8 bases. CDR1 and CDR2 (germline): SGHRS, YFSETQ. With 0 bases clipped from V and 6 bases from J, the junction kept 8 bases outside the gene matches. The CDR3 consists of 17 residues. Based on the CDR3 plus reference TRBV5-1 and TRBJ1-6, the full variable domain is KAGVTQTPRYLIKTRGQQVTLSCSPISGHRSVSWYQQTPGQGLQFLFEYFSETQRNKGNFPGRFSGRQFSNSRSEMNVSTLELGDSALYLCASSLEGDRRVNSPLHFGNGTRLTVT.

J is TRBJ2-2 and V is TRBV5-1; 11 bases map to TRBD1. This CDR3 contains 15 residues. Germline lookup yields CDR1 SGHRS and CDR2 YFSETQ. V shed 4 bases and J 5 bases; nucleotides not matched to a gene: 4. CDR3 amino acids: CASSPDRGLTGELFF. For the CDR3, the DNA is TGCGCCAGCAGCCCGGACAGGGGGCTGACCGGGGAGCTGTTTTTT.

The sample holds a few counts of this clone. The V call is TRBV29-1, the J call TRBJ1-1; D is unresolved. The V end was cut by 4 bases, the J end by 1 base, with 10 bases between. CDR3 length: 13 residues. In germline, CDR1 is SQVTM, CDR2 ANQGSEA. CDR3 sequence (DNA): TGCAGCGTTGTCTTCGGAGCGAACACTGAAGCTTTCTTT. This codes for CSVVFGANTEAFF.

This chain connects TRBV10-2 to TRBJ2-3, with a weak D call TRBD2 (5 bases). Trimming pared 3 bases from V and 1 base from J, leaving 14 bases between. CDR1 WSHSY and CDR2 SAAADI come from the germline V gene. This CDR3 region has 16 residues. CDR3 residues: CASSEPSAAGTDTQYF. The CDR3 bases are TGCGCCAGCAGTGAACCCTCGGCAGCGGGCACAGATACGCAGTATTTT.